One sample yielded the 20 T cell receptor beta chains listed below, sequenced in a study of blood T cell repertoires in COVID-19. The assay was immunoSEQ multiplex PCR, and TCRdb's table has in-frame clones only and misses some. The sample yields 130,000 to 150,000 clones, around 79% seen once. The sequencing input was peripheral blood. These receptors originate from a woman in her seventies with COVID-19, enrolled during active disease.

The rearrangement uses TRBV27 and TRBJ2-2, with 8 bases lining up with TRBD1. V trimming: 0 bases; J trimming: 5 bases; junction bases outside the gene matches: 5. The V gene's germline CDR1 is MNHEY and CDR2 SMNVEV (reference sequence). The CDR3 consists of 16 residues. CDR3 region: CASSLSFRGRTGELFF. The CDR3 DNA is TGTGCCAGCAGTTTATCCTTCAGGGGGCGGACCGGGGAGCTGTTTTTT.

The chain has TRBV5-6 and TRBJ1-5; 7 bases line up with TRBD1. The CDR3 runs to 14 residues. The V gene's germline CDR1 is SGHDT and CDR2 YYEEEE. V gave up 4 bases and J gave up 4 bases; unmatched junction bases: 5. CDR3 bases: TGTGCCAGCAGCCTGGGGACAGTAAATCAGCCCCAGCATTTT. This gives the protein CASSLGTVNQPQHF.

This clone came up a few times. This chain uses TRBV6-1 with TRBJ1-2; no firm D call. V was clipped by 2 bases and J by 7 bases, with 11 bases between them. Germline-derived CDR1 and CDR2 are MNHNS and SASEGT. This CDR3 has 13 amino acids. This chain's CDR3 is CASSEQEVGGYTF. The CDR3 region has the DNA TGTGCCAGCAGTGAACAGGAGGTGGGTGGCTACACCTTC.

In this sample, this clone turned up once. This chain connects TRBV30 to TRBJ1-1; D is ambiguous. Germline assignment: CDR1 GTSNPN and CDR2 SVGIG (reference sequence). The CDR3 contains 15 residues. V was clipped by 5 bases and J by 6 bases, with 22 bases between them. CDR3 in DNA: TGTGCCTGGGGGTCGGACTTCCGAATGGCAGCTGAAGCTTTCTTT. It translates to CAWGSDFRMAAEAFF.

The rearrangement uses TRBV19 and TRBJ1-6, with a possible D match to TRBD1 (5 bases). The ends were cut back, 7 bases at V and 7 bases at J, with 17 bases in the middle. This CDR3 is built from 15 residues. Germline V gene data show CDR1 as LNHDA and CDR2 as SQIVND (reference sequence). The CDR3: CASTPGDRTNSPLHF. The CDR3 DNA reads TGTGCCAGTACACCCGGCGACAGAACCAATTCACCCCTCCACTTT.

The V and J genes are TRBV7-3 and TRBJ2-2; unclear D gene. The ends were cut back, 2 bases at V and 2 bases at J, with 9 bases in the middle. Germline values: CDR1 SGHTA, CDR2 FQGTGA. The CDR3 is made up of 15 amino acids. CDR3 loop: CASSLGTTNTGELFF. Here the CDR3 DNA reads TGTGCCAGCAGCTTAGGTACTACTAACACCGGGGAGCTGTTTTTT.

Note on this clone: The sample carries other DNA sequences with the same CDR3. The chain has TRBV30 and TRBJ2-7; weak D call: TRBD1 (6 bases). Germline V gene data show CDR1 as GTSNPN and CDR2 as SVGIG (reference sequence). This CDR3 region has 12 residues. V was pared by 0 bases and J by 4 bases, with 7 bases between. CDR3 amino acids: CAWSVQGYEQYF. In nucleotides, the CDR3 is TGTGCCTGGAGTGTTCAGGGGTACGAGCAGTACTTC.

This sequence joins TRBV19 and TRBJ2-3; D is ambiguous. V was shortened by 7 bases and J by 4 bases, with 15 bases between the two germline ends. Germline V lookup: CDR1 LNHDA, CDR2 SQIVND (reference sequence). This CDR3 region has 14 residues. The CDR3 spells CASTGRSLPDTQYF. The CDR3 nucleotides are TGTGCCAGTACCGGCAGGTCCCTCCCAGATACGCAGTATTTT.

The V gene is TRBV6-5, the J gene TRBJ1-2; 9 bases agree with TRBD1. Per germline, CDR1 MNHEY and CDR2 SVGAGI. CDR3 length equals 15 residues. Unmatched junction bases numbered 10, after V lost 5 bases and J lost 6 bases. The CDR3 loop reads CASSTGTGWLDGYTF. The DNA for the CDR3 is TGTGCCAGCAGTACCGGGACAGGGTGGTTAGATGGCTACACCTTC.

CDR3 nucleotide sequence: TGTGCCAGCAACCGGGGGGCCGTCGACGAGCAGTACTTC. It codes for CASNRGAVDEQYF. This chain uses TRBV2 with TRBJ2-7; TRBD2 is a possible D gene (7 bases). The CDR3 totals 13 residues. The germline CDR1 and CDR2 sequences are SNHLY and FYNNEI. The germline V and J ends were trimmed by 7 bases and 5 bases, with 15 bases remaining between them. Drawing the rest from reference TRBV2 and TRBJ2-7, the complete variable domain is EPEVTQTPSHQVTQMGQEVILRCVPISNHLYFYWYRQILGQKVEFLVSFYNNEISEKSEIFDDQFSVERPDGSNFTLKIRSTKLEDSAMYFCASNRGAVDEQYFGPGTRLTVT.

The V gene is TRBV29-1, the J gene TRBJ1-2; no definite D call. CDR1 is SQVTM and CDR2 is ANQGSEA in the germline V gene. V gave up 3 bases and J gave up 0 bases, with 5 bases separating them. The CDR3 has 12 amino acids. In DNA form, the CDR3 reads TGCAGCGTTGACAGGTCTAACTATGGCTACACCTTC. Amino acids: CSVDRSNYGYTF.

CDR3 sequence (DNA): TGTGCCAGCAGTCCCGGACAGTATGGCTACACCTTC. Amino acids: CASSPGQYGYTF. The V and J genes are TRBV28 and TRBJ1-2; D might be TRBD1 (6 bases). The CDR3 is made up of 12 amino acids. V was shortened by 5 bases and J by 5 bases, with 9 bases between the two germline ends. Germline V lookup: CDR1 MDHEN, CDR2 SYDVKM.

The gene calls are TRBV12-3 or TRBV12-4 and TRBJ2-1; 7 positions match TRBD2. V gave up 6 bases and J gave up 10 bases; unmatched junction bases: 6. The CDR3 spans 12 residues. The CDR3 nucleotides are TGTGCCAGCAGCCGGGGGGTGGGAGAGCAGTTCTTC. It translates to CASSRGVGEQFF.

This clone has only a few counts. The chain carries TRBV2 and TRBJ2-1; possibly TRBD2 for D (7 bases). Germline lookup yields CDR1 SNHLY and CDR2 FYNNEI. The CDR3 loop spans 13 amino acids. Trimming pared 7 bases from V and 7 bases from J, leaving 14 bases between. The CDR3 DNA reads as TGTGCCAGCAAGGAGGGGGGGATTAATGAGCAGTTCTTC. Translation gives CASKEGGINEQFF.

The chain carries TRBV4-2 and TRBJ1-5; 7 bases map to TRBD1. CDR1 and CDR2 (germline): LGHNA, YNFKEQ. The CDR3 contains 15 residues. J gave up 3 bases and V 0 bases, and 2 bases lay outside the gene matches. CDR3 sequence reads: CASSQDGQANQPQHF. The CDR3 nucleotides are TGTGCCAGCAGCCAAGACGGACAGGCCAATCAGCCCCAGCATTTT.

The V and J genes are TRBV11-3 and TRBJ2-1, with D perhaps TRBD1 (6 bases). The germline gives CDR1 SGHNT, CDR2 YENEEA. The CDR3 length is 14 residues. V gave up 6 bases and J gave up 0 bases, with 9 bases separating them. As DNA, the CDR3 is TGTGCCAGCAGTTCGGACAGCTCCTACAATGAGCAGTTCTTC. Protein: CASSSDSSYNEQFF.

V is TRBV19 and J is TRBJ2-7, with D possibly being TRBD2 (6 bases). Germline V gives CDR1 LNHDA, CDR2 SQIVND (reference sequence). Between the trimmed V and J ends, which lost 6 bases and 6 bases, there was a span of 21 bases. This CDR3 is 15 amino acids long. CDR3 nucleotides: TGTGCCAGTAGCAAACTCGGTGTGGGGGGAGCCGAGCAGTACTTC. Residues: CASSKLGVGGAEQYF.

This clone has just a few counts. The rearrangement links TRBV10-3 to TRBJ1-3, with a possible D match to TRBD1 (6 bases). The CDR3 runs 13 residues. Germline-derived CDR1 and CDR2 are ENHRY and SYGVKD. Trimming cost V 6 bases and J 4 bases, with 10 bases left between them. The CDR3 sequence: CAIRMDSGNTIYF. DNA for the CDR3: TGTGCCATCAGAATGGACAGCGGAAACACCATATATTTT.

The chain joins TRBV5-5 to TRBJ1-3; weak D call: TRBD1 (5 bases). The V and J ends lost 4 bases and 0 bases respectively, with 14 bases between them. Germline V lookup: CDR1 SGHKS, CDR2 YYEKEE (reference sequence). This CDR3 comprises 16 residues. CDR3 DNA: TGTGCCAGCAGCGCACTACAGGTATCCTCTGGAAACACCATATATTTT. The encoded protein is CASSALQVSSGNTIYF.

CDR3 region: CASSVDGGTDYGYTF. CDR3 sequence (DNA): TGTGCCAGCAGCGTAGACGGCGGGACGGACTATGGCTACACCTTC. The chain uses TRBV7-3 and TRBJ1-2, with a tentative D call TRBD1 (5 bases). The V gene lost 5 bases and the J gene lost 3 bases, with 16 bases spanning the gap. CDR1 and CDR2 (germline): SGHTA, FQGTGA. CDR3 length: 15 amino acids.